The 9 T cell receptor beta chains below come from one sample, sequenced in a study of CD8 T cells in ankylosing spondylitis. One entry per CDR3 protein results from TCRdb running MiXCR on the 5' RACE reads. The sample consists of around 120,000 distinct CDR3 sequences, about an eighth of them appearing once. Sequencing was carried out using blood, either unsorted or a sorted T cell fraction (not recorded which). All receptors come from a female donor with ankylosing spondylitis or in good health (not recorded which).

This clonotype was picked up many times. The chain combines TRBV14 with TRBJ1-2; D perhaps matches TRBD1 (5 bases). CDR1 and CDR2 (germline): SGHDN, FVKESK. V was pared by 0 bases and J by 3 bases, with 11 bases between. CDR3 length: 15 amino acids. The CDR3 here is CASSQDLGDYYGYTF. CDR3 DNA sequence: TGTGCCAGCAGCCAAGATCTGGGGGACTACTATGGCTACACCTTC.

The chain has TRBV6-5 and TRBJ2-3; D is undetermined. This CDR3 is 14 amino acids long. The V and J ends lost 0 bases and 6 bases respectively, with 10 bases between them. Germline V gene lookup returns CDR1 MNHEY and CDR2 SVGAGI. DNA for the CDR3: TGTGCCAGCAGTTACTCTTCTGACTCGGATACGCAGTATTTT. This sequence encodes CASSYSSDSDTQYF.

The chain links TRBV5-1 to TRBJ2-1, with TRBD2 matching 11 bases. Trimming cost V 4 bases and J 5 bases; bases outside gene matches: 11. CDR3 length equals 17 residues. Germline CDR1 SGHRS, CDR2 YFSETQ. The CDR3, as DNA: TGCGCCAGCAGCCCAGGGGGGGGGACTAGCGGAAACAATGAGCAGTTCTTC. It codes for CASSPGGGTSGNNEQFF.

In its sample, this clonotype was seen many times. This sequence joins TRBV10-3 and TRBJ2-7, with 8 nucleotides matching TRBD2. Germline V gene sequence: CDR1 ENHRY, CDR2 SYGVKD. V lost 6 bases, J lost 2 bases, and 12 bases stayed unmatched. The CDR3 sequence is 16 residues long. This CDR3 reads CAIRNPLAGGPYEQYF. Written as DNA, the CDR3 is TGTGCCATCAGGAACCCACTTGCGGGAGGCCCCTACGAGCAGTACTTC.

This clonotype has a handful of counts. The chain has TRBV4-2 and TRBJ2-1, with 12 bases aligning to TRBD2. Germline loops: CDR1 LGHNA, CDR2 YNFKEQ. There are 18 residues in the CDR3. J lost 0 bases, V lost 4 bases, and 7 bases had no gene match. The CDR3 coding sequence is TGTGCCAGCAGCCTCTCCGGACTAGCGGGGAGCTCCTACAATGAGCAGTTCTTC. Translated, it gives CASSLSGLAGSSYNEQFF.

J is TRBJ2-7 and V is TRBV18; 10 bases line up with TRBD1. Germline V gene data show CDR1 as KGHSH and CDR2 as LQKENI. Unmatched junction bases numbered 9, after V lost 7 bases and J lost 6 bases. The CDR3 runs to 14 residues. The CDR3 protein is CASCSGTGEGEQYF. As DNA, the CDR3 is TGTGCCAGCTGCTCCGGGACAGGGGAGGGCGAGCAGTACTTC.

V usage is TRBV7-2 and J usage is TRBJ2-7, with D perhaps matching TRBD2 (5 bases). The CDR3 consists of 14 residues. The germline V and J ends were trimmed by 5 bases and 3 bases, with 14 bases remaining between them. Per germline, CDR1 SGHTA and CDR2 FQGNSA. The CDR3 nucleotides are TGTGCCAGCAGCCCGGGCCGGGGTAGCTACGAGCAGTACTTC. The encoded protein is CASSPGRGSYEQYF.

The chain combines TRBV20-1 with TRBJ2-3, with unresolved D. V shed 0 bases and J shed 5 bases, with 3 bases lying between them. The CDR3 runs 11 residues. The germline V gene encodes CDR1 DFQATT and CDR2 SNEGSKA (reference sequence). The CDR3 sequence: CSARDKDTQYF. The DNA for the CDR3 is TGCAGTGCTAGAGATAAAGATACGCAGTATTTT.

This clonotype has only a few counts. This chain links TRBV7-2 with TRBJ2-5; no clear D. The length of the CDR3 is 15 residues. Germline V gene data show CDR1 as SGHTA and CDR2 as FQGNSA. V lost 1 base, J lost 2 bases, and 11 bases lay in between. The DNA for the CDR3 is TGTGCCAGCAGCTTAGAGGCCGGCTTACAAGAGACCCAGTACTTC. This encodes CASSLEAGLQETQYF.